These T cell receptor beta chains were read from a single sample in a study of T cells expressing NK-cell markers. TCRdb re-called the 5' RACE reads, yielding one record per CDR3 amino acid sequence without DNA. The sample totals about 150,000 distinct CDR3 sequences. Sample: blood T cells: a sorted CD56 or NKG2C T cell subset, CD4+ or CD8+ T cells, or bulk PBMC T cells (not recorded which). The source is a woman aged 50 to 65 in good health. Each CDR3 is given with its conserved first and last residue. The order of the fields is V gene, J gene, CDR3 protein.

TRBV24-1	TRBJ2-5	CATSDLGTEETQYF
TRBV5-6	TRBJ2-7	CASSWDRTYEQYF
TRBV24-1	TRBJ2-3	CATSDQKTNAQYTQYF
TRBV7-6	TRBJ1-3	CASPRAVDSGNTIYF
TRBV7-9	TRBJ1-6	CASSSGMVYNSPLHF
TRBV27	TRBJ1-6	CASTFSGGAGYNSPLHF
TRBV5-1	TRBJ2-3	CASSLDPRLAGNTDTQYF
TRBV10-2	TRBJ1-1	CASMDYTEAFF
TRBV2	TRBJ2-3	CASSEEPSGTTGTDTQYF
TRBV5-1	TRBJ1-4	CASSLVPAEGTNEKLFF
TRBV27	TRBJ2-2	CASRMTSGSLWELFF
TRBV11-2	TRBJ2-5	CASSLVRGGETQYF
TRBV13	TRBJ2-2	CASSLRGYTGELFF
TRBV20-1	TRBJ2-4	CSATVGGTLAKNIQYF
TRBV12-3/TRBV12-4	TRBJ2-1	CASTLGQAEQFF
TRBV2	TRBJ2-3	CASSGTSEVTGTQYF
TRBV19	TRBJ2-1	CASSIDRDGRAETYNEQFF
TRBV4-1	TRBJ2-1	CASSWTGGPVNNEQFF
TRBV7-9	TRBJ2-7	CASSLNSLEQYF
TRBV6-5	TRBJ2-1	CASSSSGTPLNEQFF
TRBV27	TRBJ1-2	CASTPVGGGGYTF
TRBV29-1	TRBJ2-5	CSVWLAGGLETQYF
TRBV6-1	TRBJ2-7	CASSVLRESYEQYF
TRBV12-3/TRBV12-4	TRBJ2-1	CASSFFLAGGFSSSYNEQFF
TRBV10-3	TRBJ2-5	CAISEDRSQETQYF
TRBV13	TRBJ2-1	CASGISAHNNEQFF
TRBV5-1	TRBJ2-7	CASSSDESYEQYF
TRBV7-8	TRBJ2-2	CASSLRLAGVQTGELFF
TRBV5-1	TRBJ2-5	CASSLRLDAPQETQYF
TRBV11-2	TRBJ2-3	CASSLDMDIDTQYF
TRBV19	TRBJ2-2	CATSPVWDVGPSPGTGELFF
TRBV27	TRBJ2-3	CASTFSGASTDTQYF
TRBV12-5	TRBJ2-1	CASGLSQGAYNEQFF
TRBV28	TRBJ1-2	CAGSGANNYGYTF
TRBV6-6	TRBJ2-7	CASLATLDEQYF
TRBV9	TRBJ2-3	CASSAGTGGTDTQYF
TRBV7-6	TRBJ2-1	CASSLEREASNEQFF
TRBV4-1	TRBJ2-3	CASSQDSLEIEGADTQYF
TRBV6-5	TRBJ2-3	CASSYSSGRGHTQYF
TRBV7-9	TRBJ2-7	CASSLGAGSEQYF
TRBV12-3/TRBV12-4	TRBJ1-5	CASRTQGENQPQHF
TRBV3-1	TRBJ2-1	CASSQDLVARSPHYNEQFF
TRBV7-9	TRBJ1-2	CASSPGQGDYGYTF
TRBV29-1	TRBJ1-2	CSVVAVYGYTF
TRBV29-1	TRBJ1-1	CSGGGPWNTEAFF
TRBV2	TRBJ2-1	CASSPTSAGVVYEQFF
TRBV24-1	TRBJ2-3	CATSDFVGGPTDTQYF
TRBV29-1	TRBJ1-2	CSARDPSSDGYTF
TRBV20-1	TRBJ2-7	CSARDQLSGPLYEQYF
TRBV7-3	TRBJ2-7	CASSPGTEASYEQYF
TRBV20-1	TRBJ2-5	CSARELEAVRETQYF
TRBV3-1	TRBJ2-5	CASSQEAVWETQYF
TRBV27	TRBJ1-2	CASSLAENGYTF
TRBV20-1	TRBJ2-1	CSALDQSAYNEQFF
TRBV28	TRBJ2-3	CASEGTGVDTQYF
TRBV27	TRBJ2-3	CASSGNSRPDTQYF
TRBV27	TRBJ2-1	CASSSPSSYNEQFF
TRBV24-1	TRBJ2-1	CATGRQEMAEQFF
TRBV10-2	TRBJ1-1	CASSEPRDSASEAFF